These T cell receptor beta chains were read from a single sample in a study of vaccination effects on CD4 cells after COVID-19. Their recognized antigens are unknown. Clones were sequenced by immunoSEQ multiplex PCR, and TCRdb holds only the in-frame ones, with some missing. The data contain 75,000 to 100,000 clones, roughly 73% of them seen just once; the ten biggest clones take up about 1.2%. Sequenced material: CD4+ T cells from PBMCs cultured with HCoV-OC43 spike peptides, taken after COVID-19 vaccination. The receptor source for this set is a human donor who received a COVID-19 vaccine. CDR3s leave out the opening cysteine and the closing phenylalanine or tryptophan.

v_call	j_call	cdr3_aa
TRBV5-4	TRBJ2-5	ASSLGQKETQY
TRBV6-5	TRBJ1-4	ASGRREAEKLF
TRBV6-6	TRBJ2-5	ASSYRGQGQETQY
TRBV18	TRBJ2-1	ASSPTSPPGRSSYNEQF
TRBV24-1	TRBJ2-6	ATSEGSGAGANVLT
TRBV24-1	TRBJ2-2	ATRDNFGSSDTGELF
TRBV4-1	TRBJ2-2	ASSQGLGGKGGAAFGELF
TRBV3-1/TRBV3-2	TRBJ2-3	ASSQEGGLAGLNTDTQY
TRBV2	TRBJ1-5	ASNPSASNQPQH
TRBV3-1/TRBV3-2	TRBJ1-1	ASSQDKTGWSTEAF
TRBV5-1	TRBJ1-3	ASSLSPQGIRDTIY
TRBV14	TRBJ2-3	ASSQQRGGTDTQY
TRBV19	TRBJ1-6	ASSSTGGQNSPLH
TRBV6-5	TRBJ1-5	ASSYDGNQPQH
TRBV19	TRBJ2-1	ASRNARQGVYNEQF
TRBV6-5	TRBJ2-4	ASSYDRVRDIQY
TRBV3-1/TRBV3-2	TRBJ2-1	ASSPYSGGIYNEQF
TRBV7-2	TRBJ2-3	ASAGTLKDTQY
TRBV30	TRBJ1-2	AWSSRGQGSRGYT
TRBV4-1	TRBJ1-4	ASSQEVSQGREKLF
TRBV7-7	TRBJ2-5	ASSAGTSGAKTQY
TRBV6-2/TRBV6-3	TRBJ1-1	ASSYSRLVLGTEAF
TRBV28	TRBJ2-1	ASSPLVASYNEQF
TRBV6-5	TRBJ1-1	AEGQTNTEAF
TRBV10-2	TRBJ2-1	ASSIGASSYNEQF
TRBV24-1	TRBJ2-3	ATSDPRRADTDTQY
TRBV19	TRBJ2-3	ASSMRQGTDTQY
TRBV10-2	TRBJ2-1	ASSESFSRTVSSYNEQF
TRBV19	TRBJ1-5	ASSIQGWDGNNQPQH
TRBV3-1/TRBV3-2	TRBJ1-2	ASSQDRGTGGVYGYT
TRBV12-3/TRBV12-4	TRBJ2-2	AVQTTGELF
TRBV19	TRBJ2-5	ASRGLGAVEGETQY
TRBV18	TRBJ2-3	ASSPMGGGTTDTQY
TRBV15	TRBJ2-5	ATSFYLGTNGETQY
TRBV4-3	TRBJ2-6	ASSQDGGRTYSGANVLT
TRBV19	TRBJ1-2	ASRQDPEYGYT
TRBV28	TRBJ1-1	ASSSHPGDPGTEAF
TRBV27	TRBJ1-2	ASSLSDGGGYT
TRBV4-1	TRBJ1-2	ASSQVAGNYGYT
TRBV3-1/TRBV3-2	TRBJ1-3	ASSQDRRISGNTIY
TRBV6-5	TRBJ1-6	ASRSRGFPNSPLH
TRBV10-3	TRBJ1-1	AISLKSNTEAF
TRBV25-1	TRBJ2-5	ASSSDRVVETQY
TRBV7-2	TRBJ2-3	ASSSYTRDTQY
TRBV2	TRBJ2-3	ASRAGSDTQY
TRBV11-2	TRBJ2-2	ASSPGTLLNTGELF
TRBV19	TRBJ1-1	ASSSPPGMNTEAF
TRBV24-1	TRBJ1-5	ATSDFAQPGQPQH
TRBV20-1	TRBJ1-1	SARREEAF
TRBV21-1	TRBJ1-5	ANLEDARNQPQH
TRBV18	TRBJ2-5	ASSQRTSGGKETQY
TRBV10-3	TRBJ2-5	AIASRDQETQY
TRBV6-1	TRBJ1-5	ASSEGRVNQPQH
TRBV12-5	TRBJ2-2	ASGLGHGNTGELF